This TCR beta chain is from a study of persistence of HIV-infected CD4 T cells. CDR1 is SEHNR, CDR2 FQNEAQ, per germline (reference sequence). CDR3 length equals 18 residues. The ends were cut back, 2 bases at V and 12 bases at J, with 31 bases in the middle. Sequencing used immunoSEQ version 4 in survey mode. The repertoire was sequenced with immunoSEQ multiplex PCR; TCRdb's copy has only in-frame clones and lacks some. The sample records some 39,000 clones, 80% to 85% being singletons. The stimulus was an HIV-1 Gag 15-mer peptide pool, about 1 ug/peptide/mL. Memory cells lacking CD40L and CD69 with high CD45RO were sorted. On this clone itself: No antigen is known for it.

The specimen was cultured CD4+ T cells from PBMCs, collected from a patient who received antiretroviral therapy. The receptor comes from an adult with HIV. The donor label of this sample is uncertain. The chain couples TRBV7-9 to TRBJ1-2, with TRBD1 as a possible D gene (6 bases). The CDR3 bases are TGTGCCAGCAGCTTAAGCGGGACAAGTTTTTTTGCGAGAGTAAGCCACACCTTC. This translates into CASSLSGTSFFARVSHTF.